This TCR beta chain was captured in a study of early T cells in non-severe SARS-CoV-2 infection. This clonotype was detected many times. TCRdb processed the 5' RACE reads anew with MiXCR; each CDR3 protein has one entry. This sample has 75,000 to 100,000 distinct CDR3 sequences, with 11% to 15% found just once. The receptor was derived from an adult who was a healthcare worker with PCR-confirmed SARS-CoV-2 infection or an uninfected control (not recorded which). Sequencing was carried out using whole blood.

The chain's CDR3 is CASSRAGGELFF. CDR3 coding DNA: TGTGCCAGCAGCAGGGCGGGCGGGGAGCTGTTTTTT. The rearrangement links TRBV7-2 to TRBJ2-2; D is perhaps TRBD2 (5 bases). V was pared by 5 bases and J by 7 bases, with 8 bases between. CDR3 size: 12 residues. Germline V lookup: CDR1 SGHTA, CDR2 FQGNSA.